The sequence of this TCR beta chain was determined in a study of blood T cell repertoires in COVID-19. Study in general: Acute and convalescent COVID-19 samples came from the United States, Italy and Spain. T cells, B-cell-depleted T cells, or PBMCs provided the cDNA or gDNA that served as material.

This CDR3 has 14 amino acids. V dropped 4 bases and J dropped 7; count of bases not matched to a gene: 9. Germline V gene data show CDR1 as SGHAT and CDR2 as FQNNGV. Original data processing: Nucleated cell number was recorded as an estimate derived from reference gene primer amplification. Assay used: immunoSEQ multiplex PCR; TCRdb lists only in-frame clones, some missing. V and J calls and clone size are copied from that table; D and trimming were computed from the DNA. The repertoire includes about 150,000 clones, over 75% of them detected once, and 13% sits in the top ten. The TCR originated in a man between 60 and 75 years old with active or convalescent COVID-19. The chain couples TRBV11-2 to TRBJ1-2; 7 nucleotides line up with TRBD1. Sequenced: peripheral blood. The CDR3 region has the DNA TGTGCCAGCAGCTACCAAACAGGGGTGCCTGGCTACACCTTC. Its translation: CASSYQTGVPGYTF.